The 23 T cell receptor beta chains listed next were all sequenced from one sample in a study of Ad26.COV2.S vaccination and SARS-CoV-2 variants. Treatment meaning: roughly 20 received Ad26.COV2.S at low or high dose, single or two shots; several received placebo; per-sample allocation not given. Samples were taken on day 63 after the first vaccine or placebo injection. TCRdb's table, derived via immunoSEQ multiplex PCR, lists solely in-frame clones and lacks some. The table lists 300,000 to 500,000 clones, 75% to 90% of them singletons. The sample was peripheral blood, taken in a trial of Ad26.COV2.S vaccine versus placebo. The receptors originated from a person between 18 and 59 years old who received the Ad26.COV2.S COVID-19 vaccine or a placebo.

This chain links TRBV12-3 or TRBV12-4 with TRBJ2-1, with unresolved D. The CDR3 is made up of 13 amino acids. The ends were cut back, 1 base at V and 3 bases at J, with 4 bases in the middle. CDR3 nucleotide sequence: TGTGCCAGCAGTTTAGACAACTACAATGAGCAGTTCTTC. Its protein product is CASSLDNYNEQFF.

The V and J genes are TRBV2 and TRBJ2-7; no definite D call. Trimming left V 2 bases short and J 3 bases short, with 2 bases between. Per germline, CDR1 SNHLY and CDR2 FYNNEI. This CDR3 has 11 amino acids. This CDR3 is CASSEIYEQYF. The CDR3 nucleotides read TGTGCCAGCAGTGAAATCTACGAGCAGTACTTC.

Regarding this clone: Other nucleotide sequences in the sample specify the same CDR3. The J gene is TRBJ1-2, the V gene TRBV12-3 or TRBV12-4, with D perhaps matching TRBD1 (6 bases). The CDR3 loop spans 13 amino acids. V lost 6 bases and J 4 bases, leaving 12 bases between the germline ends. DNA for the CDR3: TGTGCCAGCAGCCTCAGGGGCGGCTATGGCTACACCTTC. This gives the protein CASSLRGGYGYTF.

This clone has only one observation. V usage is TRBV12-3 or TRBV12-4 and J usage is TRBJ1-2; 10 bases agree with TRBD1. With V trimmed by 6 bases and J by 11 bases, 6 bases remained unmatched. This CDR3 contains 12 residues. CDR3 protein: CASSPGQGFYTF. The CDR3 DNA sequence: TGTGCCAGCAGCCCGGGACAGGGGTTTTACACCTTC.

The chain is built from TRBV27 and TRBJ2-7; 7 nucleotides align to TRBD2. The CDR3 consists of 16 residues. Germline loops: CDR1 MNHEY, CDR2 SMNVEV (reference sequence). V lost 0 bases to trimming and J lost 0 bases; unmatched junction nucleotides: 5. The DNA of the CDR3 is TGTGCCAGCAGTTTATCGGGAGGGCTGACCTCCTACGAGCAGTACTTC. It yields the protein CASSLSGGLTSYEQYF.

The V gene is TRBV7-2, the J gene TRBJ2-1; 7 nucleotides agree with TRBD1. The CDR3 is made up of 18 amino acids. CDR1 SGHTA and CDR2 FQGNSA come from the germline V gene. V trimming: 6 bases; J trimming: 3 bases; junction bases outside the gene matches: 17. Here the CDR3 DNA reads TGTGCCAGCAGTCTAGCCCCGGGACAGATAGCCGGCTACAATGAGCAGTTCTTC. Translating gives CASSLAPGQIAGYNEQFF.

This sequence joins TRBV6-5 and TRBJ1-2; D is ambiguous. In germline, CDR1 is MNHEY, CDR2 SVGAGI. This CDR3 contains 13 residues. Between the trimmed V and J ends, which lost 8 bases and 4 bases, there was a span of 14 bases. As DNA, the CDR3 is TGTGCCAGCCACTTGGTTGGGTTCTATGGCTACACCTTC. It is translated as CASHLVGFYGYTF.

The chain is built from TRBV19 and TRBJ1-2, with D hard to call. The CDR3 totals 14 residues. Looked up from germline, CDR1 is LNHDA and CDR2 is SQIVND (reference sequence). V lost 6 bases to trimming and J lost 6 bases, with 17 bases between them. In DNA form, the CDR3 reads TGTGCCAGTAGAAACTTAGGGATTGGAGATGGCTACACCTTC. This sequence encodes CASRNLGIGDGYTF.

In DNA form, the CDR3 reads TGTGCCAGCAGCGTAACAAGCCTCACTGAAGCTTTCTTT. It encodes CASSVTSLTEAFF. The rearrangement uses TRBV9 and TRBJ1-1; no clear D gene. CDR1 is SGDLS, CDR2 YYNGEE, per germline. V was pared by 1 base and J by 4 bases, with 8 bases between. The CDR3 is 13 amino acids.

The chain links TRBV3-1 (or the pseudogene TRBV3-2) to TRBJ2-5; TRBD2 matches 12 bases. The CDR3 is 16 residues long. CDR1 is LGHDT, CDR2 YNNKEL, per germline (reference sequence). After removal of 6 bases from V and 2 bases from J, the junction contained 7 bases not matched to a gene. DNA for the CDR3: TGTGCCAGCAGTCTCAGACTAGCGGGGGTACAAGAGACCCAGTACTTC. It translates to CASSLRLAGVQETQYF.

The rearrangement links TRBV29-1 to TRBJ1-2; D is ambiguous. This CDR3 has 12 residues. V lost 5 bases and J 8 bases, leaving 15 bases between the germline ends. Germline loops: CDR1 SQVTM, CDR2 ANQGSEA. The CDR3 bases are TGCAGCGTTCTGTATAGCCCGGGGGGCTACACCTTC. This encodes CSVLYSPGGYTF.

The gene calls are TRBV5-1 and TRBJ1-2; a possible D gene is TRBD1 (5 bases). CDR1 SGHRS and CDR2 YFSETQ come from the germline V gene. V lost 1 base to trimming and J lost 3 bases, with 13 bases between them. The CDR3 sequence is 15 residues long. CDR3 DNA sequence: TGCGCCAGCAGCTTGAGGGGTGCGGGTGACTATGGCTACACCTTC. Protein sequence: CASSLRGAGDYGYTF.

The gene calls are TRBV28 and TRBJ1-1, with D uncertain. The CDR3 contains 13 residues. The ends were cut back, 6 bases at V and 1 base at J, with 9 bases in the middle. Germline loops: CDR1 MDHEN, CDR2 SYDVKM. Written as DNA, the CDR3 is TGTGCCAGCAGAAGGACGGCGAACACTGAAGCTTTCTTT. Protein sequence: CASRRTANTEAFF.

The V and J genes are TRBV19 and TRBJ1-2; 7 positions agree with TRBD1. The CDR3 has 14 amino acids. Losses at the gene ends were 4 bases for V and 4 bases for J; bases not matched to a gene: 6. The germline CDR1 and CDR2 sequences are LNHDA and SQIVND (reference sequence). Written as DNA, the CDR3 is TGTGCCAGTAGTACGGCAGACAGGGCCTATGGCTACACCTTC. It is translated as CASSTADRAYGYTF.

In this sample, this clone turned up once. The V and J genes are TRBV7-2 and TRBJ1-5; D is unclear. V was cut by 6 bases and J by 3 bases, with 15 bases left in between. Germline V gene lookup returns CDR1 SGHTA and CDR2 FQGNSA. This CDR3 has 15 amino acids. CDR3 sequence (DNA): TGTGCCAGCAGTCGAACCCCGGGTAACAATCAGCCCCAGCATTTT. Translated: CASSRTPGNNQPQHF.

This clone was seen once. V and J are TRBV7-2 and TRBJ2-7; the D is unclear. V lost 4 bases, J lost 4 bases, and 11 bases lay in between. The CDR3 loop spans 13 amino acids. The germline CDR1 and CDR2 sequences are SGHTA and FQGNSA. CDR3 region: CASSSSVKYEQYF. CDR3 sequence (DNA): TGTGCCAGCAGCTCCTCCGTGAAATACGAGCAGTACTTC.

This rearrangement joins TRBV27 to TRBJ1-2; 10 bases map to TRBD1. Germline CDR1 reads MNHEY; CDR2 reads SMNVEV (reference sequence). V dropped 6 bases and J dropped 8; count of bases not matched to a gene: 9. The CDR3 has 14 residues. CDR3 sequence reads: CASRYQGQGTGYTF. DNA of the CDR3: TGTGCCAGCAGGTACCAGGGACAGGGGACCGGCTACACCTTC.

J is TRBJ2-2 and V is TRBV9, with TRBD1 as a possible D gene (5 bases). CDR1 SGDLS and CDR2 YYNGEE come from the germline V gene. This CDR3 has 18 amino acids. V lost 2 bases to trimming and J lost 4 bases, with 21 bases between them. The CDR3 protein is CASSVGLSGSSSTGELFF. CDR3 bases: TGTGCCAGCAGCGTGGGCTTGTCAGGGTCATCGAGCACCGGGGAGCTGTTTTTT.

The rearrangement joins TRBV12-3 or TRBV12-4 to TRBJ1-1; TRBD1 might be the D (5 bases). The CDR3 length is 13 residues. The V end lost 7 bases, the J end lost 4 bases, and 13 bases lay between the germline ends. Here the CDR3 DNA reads TGTGCCAGCACCTACGGGACCACCACTGAAGCTTTCTTT. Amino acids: CASTYGTTTEAFF.

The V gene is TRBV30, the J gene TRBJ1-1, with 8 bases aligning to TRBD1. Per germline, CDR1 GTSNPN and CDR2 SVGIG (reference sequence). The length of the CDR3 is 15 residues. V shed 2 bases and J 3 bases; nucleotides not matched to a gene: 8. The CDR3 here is CAWSPYRGRDTEAFF. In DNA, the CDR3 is TGTGCCTGGAGTCCTTACAGGGGGAGAGACACTGAAGCTTTCTTT. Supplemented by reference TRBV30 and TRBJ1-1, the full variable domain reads SQTIHQWPATLVQPVGSPLSLECTVEGTSNPNLYWYRQAAGRGLQLLFYSVGIGQISSEVPQNLSASRPQDRQFILSSKKLLLSDSGFYLCAWSPYRGRDTEAFFGQGTRLTVV.

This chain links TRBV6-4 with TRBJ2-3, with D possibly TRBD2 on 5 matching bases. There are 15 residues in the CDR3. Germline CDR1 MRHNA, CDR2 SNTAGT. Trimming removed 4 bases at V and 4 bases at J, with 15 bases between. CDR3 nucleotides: TGTGCCAGCAGTGGGCCTAGTCGGGGAGCAGATACGCAGTATTTT. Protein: CASSGPSRGADTQYF.

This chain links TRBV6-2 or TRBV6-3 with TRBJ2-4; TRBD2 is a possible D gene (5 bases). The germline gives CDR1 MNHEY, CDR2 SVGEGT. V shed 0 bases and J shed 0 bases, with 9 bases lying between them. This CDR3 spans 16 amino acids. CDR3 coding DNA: TGTGCCAGCAGTTACTCTACCGGGGTAGCCAAAAACATTCAGTACTTC. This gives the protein CASSYSTGVAKNIQYF.

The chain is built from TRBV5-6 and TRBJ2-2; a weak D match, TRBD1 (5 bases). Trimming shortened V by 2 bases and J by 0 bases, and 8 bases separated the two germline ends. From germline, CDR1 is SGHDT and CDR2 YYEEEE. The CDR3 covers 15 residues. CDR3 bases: TGTGCCAGCAGCTTTGGGGCCTCGAACACCGGGGAGCTGTTTTTT. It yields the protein CASSFGASNTGELFF.